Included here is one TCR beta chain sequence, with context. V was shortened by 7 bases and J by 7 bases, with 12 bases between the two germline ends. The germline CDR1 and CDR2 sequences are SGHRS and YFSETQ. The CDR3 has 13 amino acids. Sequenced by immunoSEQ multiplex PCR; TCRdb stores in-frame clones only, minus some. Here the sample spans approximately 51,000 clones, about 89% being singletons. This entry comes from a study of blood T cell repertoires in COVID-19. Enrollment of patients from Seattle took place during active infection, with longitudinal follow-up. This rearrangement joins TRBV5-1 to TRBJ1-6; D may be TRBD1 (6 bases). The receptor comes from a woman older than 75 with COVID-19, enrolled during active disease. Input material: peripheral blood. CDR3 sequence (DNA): TGCGCCAGCGGAACAGGGACCAATTCACCCCTCCACTTT. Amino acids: CASGTGTNSPLHF.